This T cell receptor beta chain stems from a study of blood T cell repertoires in COVID-19. The overall study: Both acute and convalescent COVID-19 samples were obtained from the United States, Italy and Spain.

How the authors handled the data: Amplified reference gene primers provided the basis for estimating nucleated cell counts. The table came from immunoSEQ multiplex PCR; TCRdb's copy has only in-frame clones and leaves some out. D and trimming come from the DNA, and the V and J calls and clone size come from that table. The table records about 180,000 clones, roughly 85% of them present only once. Per the germline V gene, CDR1 is MNHEY and CDR2 is SVGAGI. The CDR3 contains 14 residues. Trimming cost V 6 bases and J 3 bases; bases outside gene matches: 4. A single count supports this clone. Patients at the Seattle site were enrolled during active infection and followed longitudinally.

This sequence originates from a woman aged 50 to 65 with COVID-19, enrolled during active disease. The chain recombines TRBV6-5 with TRBJ1-5, with 8 nucleotides matching TRBD1. The sample consisted of peripheral blood. CDR3 in amino acids: CASRDRANNQPQHF. For the CDR3, the DNA is TGTGCCAGCAGGGACAGGGCGAACAATCAGCCCCAGCATTTT.